These 23 T cell receptor beta chains were all obtained from the same sample, sequenced in a study of blood T cell repertoires in COVID-19. Clones were read by immunoSEQ multiplex PCR, and TCRdb kept only the in-frame ones, dropping some. This repertoire shows more than 80,000 clones, about 79% found once; its top ten account for 6.2%. The sequenced material came from peripheral blood. These receptors were obtained from a man at least 80 years old with COVID-19, enrolled during active disease.

The J gene is TRBJ2-3, the V gene TRBV9; unclear D gene. Per germline, CDR1 SGDLS and CDR2 YYNGEE. V lost 0 bases, J lost 5 bases, and 10 bases lay in between. The CDR3 loop spans 14 amino acids. CDR3 sequence: CASSVAAEQDTQYF. The CDR3 DNA reads as TGTGCCAGCAGCGTAGCTGCGGAACAAGATACGCAGTATTTT.

The genes are TRBV28 and TRBJ2-3; 14 nucleotides align to TRBD2. Germline CDR1 and CDR2: MDHEN and SYDVKM. Trimming removed 5 bases from V and 2 bases from J; junction bases left unmatched: 6. The CDR3 has 17 residues. CDR3 DNA: TGTGCCAGCAGTCCCGGGACTAGCGGGAGAAACACAGATACGCAGTATTTT. Protein: CASSPGTSGRNTDTQYF.

The V gene is TRBV19, the J gene TRBJ2-6; D is possibly TRBD1 (6 bases). The length of the CDR3 is 15 residues. Germline V CDR1 and CDR2: LNHDA, SQIVND (reference sequence). Trimming shortened V by 8 bases and J by 2 bases, and 13 bases separated the two germline ends. The CDR3 coding sequence is TGTGCCAGTGAGACACAGGGTGCTGGGGCCAACGTCCTGACTTTC. As protein: CASETQGAGANVLTF.

The rearrangement uses TRBV12-2 and TRBJ2-2; TRBD2, the table's D call, lacks a check against the DNA. TRBV12-2 is assigned pseudogene status. The CDR3 contains 15 residues. The CDR3 bases are TGTGCAAGTCGCTTAGACTCGCCGAACACCGGGGAGCTGTTTTTT. It yields the protein CASRLDSPNTGELFF.

The gene calls are TRBV5-1 and TRBJ1-1, with 7 bases matching TRBD1. The CDR3 has 15 residues. Germline values: CDR1 SGHRS, CDR2 YFSETQ. With 0 bases clipped from V and 4 bases from J, the junction kept 6 bases outside the gene matches. The DNA of the CDR3 is TGCGCCAGCAGCTTGGTGGGCAGGGGGAGCACTGAAGCTTTCTTT. This sequence encodes CASSLVGRGSTEAFF.

CDR3 in amino acids: CAHNPGGNYNEQFF. In nucleotides, the CDR3 is TGTGCCCACAACCCGGGCGGGAACTACAATGAGCAGTTCTTC. This sequence joins TRBV30 and TRBJ2-1; possibly TRBD2 for D (6 bases). V gave up 8 bases and J gave up 3 bases, with 17 bases separating them. This CDR3 has 14 residues. Germline V lookup: CDR1 GTSNPN, CDR2 SVGIG (reference sequence).

V is TRBV5-6 and J is TRBJ2-5, with TRBD2 matching over 10 bases. Germline CDR1 SGHDT, CDR2 YYEEEE. This CDR3 comprises 16 residues. Trimming at V came to 2 bases and at J to 5 bases, leaving 9 bases not matched to a gene. This chain's CDR3 is CASSFGLAGGYETQYF. CDR3 sequence (DNA): TGTGCCAGCAGCTTCGGTTTAGCGGGAGGTTATGAGACCCAGTACTTC.

This clone appeared a few times. This sequence joins TRBV18 and TRBJ2-3; D possibly corresponds to TRBD1 (7 bases). CDR3 length equals 12 residues. Trimming stripped 3 bases from V and 8 bases from J, with 9 bases between. Germline CDR1 reads KGHSH; CDR2 reads LQKENI. The CDR3 nucleotides are TGTGCCAGCTCACCGCAGGGGGGTACGCAGTATTTT. Protein product: CASSPQGGTQYF.

The V and J genes are TRBV24-1 and TRBJ2-2, with 11 bases matching TRBD1. Looked up from germline, CDR1 is KGHDR and CDR2 is SFDVKD. The CDR3 loop spans 13 amino acids. V trimming: 12 bases; J trimming: 7 bases; junction bases outside the gene matches: 6. The CDR3 is CAVGQGAIGELFF. The DNA for the CDR3 is TGTGCCGTCGGACAGGGGGCAATCGGGGAGCTGTTTTTT.

This clone was found a few times. Compared with germline, one end of the junction differs, possibly owing to a read error. This chain joins TRBV6-6 and TRBJ2-7; 9 nucleotides agree with TRBD2. The germline V gene has CDR1 MNHNY and CDR2 SVGAGI (reference sequence). The CDR3 has 12 amino acids. CDR3 DNA: TGTGCCAGCAGTTACGTTCCGGGGACTAGCAACTTC. It specifies CASSYVPGTSNF.

V and J are TRBV24-1 and TRBJ2-7, with D perhaps matching TRBD2 (6 bases). V lost 6 bases, J lost 6 bases, and 8 bases lay in between. CDR1 KGHDR and CDR2 SFDVKD come from the germline V gene. The CDR3 covers 11 residues. CDR3 sequence: CATSLRGEQYF. Here the CDR3 DNA reads TGTGCCACCAGTCTGCGGGGCGAGCAGTACTTC.

A note on this clone: Relative to the germline gene, one junction end is altered; a read error may explain this. The chain links TRBV3-1 (or the pseudogene TRBV3-2) to TRBJ2-5; 10 nucleotides match TRBD2. The CDR3 runs 17 residues. The germline V gene has CDR1 LGHDT and CDR2 YNNKEL (reference sequence). The CDR3 region is CASSKEEGLAGVETQYF. DNA for the CDR3: TGTGCCAGCAGCAAAGAAGAGGGGCTAGCGGGAGTGGAGACCCAGTACTTC.

This rearrangement joins TRBV5-1 to TRBJ2-5, with 7 bases matching TRBD2. The CDR3 sequence is 14 residues long. V was pared by 2 bases and J by 0 bases, with 1 base of the junction left unmatched. Germline-derived CDR1 and CDR2 are SGHRS and YFSETQ. The CDR3 DNA follows: TGCGCCAGCAGCTTCGGGGGGTACCAAGAGACCCAGTACTTC. Its translation is CASSFGGYQETQYF.

The chain couples TRBV4-2 to TRBJ1-1; 7 bases align to TRBD1. Unmatched junction bases numbered 6, after V lost 4 bases and J lost 1 base. CDR1 is LGHNA and CDR2 is YNFKEQ in the germline V gene. This CDR3 contains 15 residues. The CDR3 DNA sequence: TGTGCCAGCAGCCTGGGACAGCCAAAGAACACTGAAGCTTTCTTT. Protein sequence: CASSLGQPKNTEAFF.

The V call is TRBV18, the J call TRBJ1-2, with D possibly TRBD1 on 5 matching bases. The CDR3 length is 15 residues. V lost 0 bases and J 2 bases, leaving 10 bases between the germline ends. From germline, CDR1 is KGHSH and CDR2 LQKENI. CDR3: CASSPPARANYGYTF. CDR3 in DNA: TGTGCCAGCTCACCACCTGCCAGGGCCAACTATGGCTACACCTTC. Variable domain in full (rest from reference TRBV18 and TRBJ1-2): NAGVMQNPRHLVRRRGQEARLRCSPMKGHSHVYWYRQLPEEGLKFMVYLQKENIIDESGMPKERFSAEFPKEGPSILRIQQVVRGDSAAYFCASSPPARANYGYTFGSGTRLTVV.

The J gene is TRBJ1-5, the V gene TRBV28; D is uncertain. This CDR3 has 15 residues. Trimming shortened V by 2 bases and J by 5 bases, and 13 bases separated the two germline ends. Germline CDR1 is MDHEN and CDR2 is SYDVKM. The CDR3 DNA follows: TGTGCCAGCAGTTTAGAGACGGGGAAAGATCAGCCCCAGCATTTT. This translates into CASSLETGKDQPQHF.

The V gene is TRBV28, the J gene TRBJ1-2; D unresolved. CDR3 length: 14 amino acids. Germline V gives CDR1 MDHEN, CDR2 SYDVKM. The V end lost 6 bases, the J end lost 4 bases, and 15 bases lay between the germline ends. CDR3 nucleotide sequence: TGTGCCAGCAGCCCCCCTCGGGGTGGCTATGGCTACACCTTC. It codes for CASSPPRGGYGYTF.

V and J are TRBV9 and TRBJ2-1; TRBD2 aligns across 7 bases. V lost 0 bases, J lost 4 bases, and 1 base stayed unmatched. CDR3 size: 14 residues. Germline lookup yields CDR1 SGDLS and CDR2 YYNGEE. The CDR3 here is CASSVASGYNEQFF. The CDR3 coding sequence is TGTGCCAGCAGCGTAGCTAGCGGTTACAATGAGCAGTTCTTC.

The gene calls are TRBV10-2 and TRBJ1-2; D may be TRBD1 (6 bases). Germline assignment: CDR1 WSHSY and CDR2 SAAADI. The V and J ends lost 6 bases and 4 bases respectively, with 15 bases between them. The CDR3 runs 14 residues. The CDR3 nucleotides read TGCGCCAGCAGCACAGGGCAATGGAGCTATGGCTACACCTTC. Its translation: CASSTGQWSYGYTF.

The rearrangement uses TRBV5-1 and TRBJ2-5, with 10 bases fitting TRBD2. The CDR3 loop spans 15 amino acids. V lost 4 bases, J lost 5 bases, and 8 bases stayed unmatched. Germline V gene lookup returns CDR1 SGHRS and CDR2 YFSETQ. The CDR3: CASSLAGEGWETQYF. The DNA for the CDR3 is TGCGCCAGCAGCCTAGCGGGAGAGGGATGGGAGACCCAGTACTTC.

The rearrangement joins TRBV29-1 to TRBJ2-6; maybe TRBD1 (6 bases). The germline gives CDR1 SQVTM, CDR2 ANQGSEA. The CDR3 spans 14 residues. V was trimmed by 4 bases and J by 4 bases, leaving 11 bases between them. The CDR3 DNA follows: TGCAGCGTTGGAACAGGGTCCGGGGCCAACGTCCTGACTTTC. It codes for CSVGTGSGANVLTF.

The J gene is TRBJ2-3, the V gene TRBV5-1, with 16 bases matching TRBD2. The CDR3 loop spans 19 amino acids. Trimming at V came to 2 bases and at J to 0 bases, leaving 6 bases not matched to a gene. Germline V gene data show CDR1 as SGHRS and CDR2 as YFSETQ. The CDR3 protein is CASSLTGTSGRASTDTQYF. As DNA, the CDR3 is TGCGCCAGCAGCTTAACCGGGACTAGCGGGAGGGCTAGCACAGATACGCAGTATTTT.

The rearrangement uses TRBV5-1 and TRBJ2-1; 7 bases fit TRBD1. V gave up 3 bases and J gave up 6 bases; unmatched junction bases: 6. The CDR3 consists of 14 residues. Germline V gene lookup returns CDR1 SGHRS and CDR2 YFSETQ. CDR3 in amino acids: CASSWMGQLNEQFF. The CDR3 coding sequence is TGCGCCAGCAGCTGGATGGGACAGCTCAATGAGCAGTTCTTC.